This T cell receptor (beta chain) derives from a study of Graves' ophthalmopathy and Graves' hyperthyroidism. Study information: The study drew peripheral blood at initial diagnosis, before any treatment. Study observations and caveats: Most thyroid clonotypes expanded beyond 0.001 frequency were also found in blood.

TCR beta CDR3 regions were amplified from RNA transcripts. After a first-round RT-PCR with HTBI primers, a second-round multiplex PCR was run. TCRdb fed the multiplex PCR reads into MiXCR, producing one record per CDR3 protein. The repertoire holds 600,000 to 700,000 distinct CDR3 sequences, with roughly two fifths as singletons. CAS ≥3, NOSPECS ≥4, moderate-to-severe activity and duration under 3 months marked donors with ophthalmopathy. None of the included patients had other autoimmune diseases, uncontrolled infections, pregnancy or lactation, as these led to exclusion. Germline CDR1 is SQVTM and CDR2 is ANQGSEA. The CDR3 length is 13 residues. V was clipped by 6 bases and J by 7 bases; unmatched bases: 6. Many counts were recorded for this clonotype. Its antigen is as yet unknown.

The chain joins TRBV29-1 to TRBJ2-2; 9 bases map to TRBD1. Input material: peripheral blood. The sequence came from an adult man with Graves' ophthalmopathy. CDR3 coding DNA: TGCAGCGTCAGACAGGGGGGTCACGGGGAGCTGTTTTTT. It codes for CSVRQGGHGELFF.